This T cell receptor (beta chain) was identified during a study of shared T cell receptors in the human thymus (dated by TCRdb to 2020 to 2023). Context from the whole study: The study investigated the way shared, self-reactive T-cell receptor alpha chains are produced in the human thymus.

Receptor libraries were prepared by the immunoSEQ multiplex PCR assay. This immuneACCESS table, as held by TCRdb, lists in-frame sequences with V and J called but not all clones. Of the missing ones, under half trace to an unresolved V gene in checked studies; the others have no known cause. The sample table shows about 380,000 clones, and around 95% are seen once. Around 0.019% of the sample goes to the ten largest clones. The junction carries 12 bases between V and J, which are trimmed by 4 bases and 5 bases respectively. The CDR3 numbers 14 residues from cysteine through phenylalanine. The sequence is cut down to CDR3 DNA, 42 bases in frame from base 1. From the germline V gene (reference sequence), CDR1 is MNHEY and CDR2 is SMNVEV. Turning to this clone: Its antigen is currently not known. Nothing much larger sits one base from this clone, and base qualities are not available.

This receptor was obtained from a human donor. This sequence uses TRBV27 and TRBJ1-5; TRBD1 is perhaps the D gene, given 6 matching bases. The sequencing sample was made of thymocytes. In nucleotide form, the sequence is TGTGCCAGCAGTTCTCGGGGGCGCGATCAGCCCCAGCATTTT. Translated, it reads CASSSRGRDQPQHF.